These 9 T cell receptor beta chains originate from one sample sequenced in a study of blood T cells in healthy people across ages. It was with a sample-barcoded 5' primer and a J-beta primer mix that a second PCR of about 6 to 11 cycles was run. TCRdb reanalysed the 5' RACE reads using MiXCR and keeps one entry per CDR3 protein. The table lists approximately 940,000 distinct CDR3 sequences, 48% of them singletons. Sequenced material: blood. These receptors originate from a man aged 30-40 years in good health.

This clonotype was picked up a small number of times. The CDR3 DNA follows: TGCAGTGCTGGGGGACAGATCTCCTATAATTCACCCCTCCACTTT. It encodes CSAGGQISYNSPLHF. The chain joins TRBV20-1 to TRBJ1-6; 7 bases align to TRBD1. Germline trimming cut 5 bases from V and 0 bases from J; bases unmatched to any gene: 4. From germline, CDR1 is DFQATT and CDR2 SNEGSKA (reference sequence). CDR3 length: 15 residues.

This clonotype was found once. The rearrangement joins TRBV6-2 or TRBV6-3 to TRBJ2-3; the D gene is possibly TRBD1 (5 bases). Trimming removed 4 bases from V and 7 bases from J, with 18 bases in between. The CDR3 is 15 amino acids. Germline lookup yields CDR1 MNHEY and CDR2 SVGEGT. CDR3 in DNA: TGTGCCAGCAGTTCCGACAGAATTCTCCTCTATACGCAGTATTTT. Its translation: CASSSDRILLYTQYF.

The chain couples TRBV27 to TRBJ1-2, with D possibly being TRBD1 (5 bases). Trimming pared 3 bases from V and 6 bases from J, leaving 23 bases between. The CDR3 contains 17 residues. CDR1 and CDR2 (germline): MNHEY, SMNVEV (reference sequence). The CDR3 region has the DNA TGTGCCAGCAGTTTCGGACCTGTCGGGACCGGAGGAGATGGCTACACCTTC. This sequence encodes CASSFGPVGTGGDGYTF.

The sample holds a few counts of this clonotype. This chain connects TRBV2 to TRBJ1-2; 9 nucleotides line up with TRBD1. The CDR3 sequence is 13 residues long. Per germline, CDR1 SNHLY and CDR2 FYNNEI. The junction had 3 bases not matched to a gene; V was cut back by 6 bases and J by 4 bases. For the CDR3, the DNA is TGTGCCAGCAGGGACAGGGGAAGCTATGGCTACACCTTC. It yields the protein CASRDRGSYGYTF.

This clonotype came up a few times. J is TRBJ2-4 and V is TRBV18; 7 nucleotides align to TRBD1. The J call could be wrong; TRBJ2-7 is a better fit for the DNA end. The CDR3 loop spans 13 amino acids. Germline values: CDR1 KGHSH, CDR2 LQKENI. The CDR3 region has the DNA TGTGCCAGCTCACGAGACAGGGCCAACGAGCAGTACTTC. Protein sequence: CASSRDRANEQYF.

This clonotype showed up just a few times. The rearrangement joins TRBV24-1 to TRBJ2-3; TRBD2 aligns across 10 bases. The CDR3 is made up of 16 amino acids. Germline loops: CDR1 KGHDR, CDR2 SFDVKD. V gave up 0 bases and J gave up 5 bases; unmatched junction bases: 4. The CDR3 protein is CATSDLRSSGGDTQYF. In nucleotides, the CDR3 is TGTGCCACCAGTGATTTGCGGTCTAGCGGGGGAGATACGCAGTATTTT.

This clonotype was seen only once. The V gene is TRBV20-1, the J gene TRBJ2-3; D ambiguous. The ends were cut back, 3 bases at V and 6 bases at J, with 16 bases in the middle. The germline V gene encodes CDR1 DFQATT and CDR2 SNEGSKA (reference sequence). This CDR3 comprises 14 residues. The CDR3 nucleotides are TGCAGTGCTAGTCGAGAGGAGATGGCGGATACGCAGTATTTT. It specifies CSASREEMADTQYF.

V usage is TRBV28 and J usage is TRBJ2-7, with D hard to call. The CDR3 has 14 residues. The V gene's germline CDR1 is MDHEN and CDR2 SYDVKM. V lost 7 bases to trimming and J lost 5 bases, with 18 bases between them. CDR3 residues: CASTFSGLVNEQYF. CDR3 nucleotide sequence: TGTGCCAGCACTTTTAGTGGCCTAGTGAACGAGCAGTACTTC.

J is TRBJ1-1 and V is TRBV20-1; tentatively, D is TRBD1 (6 bases). With 4 bases removed from V and 3 bases from J, the gap between germline ends came to 18 bases. Germline CDR1 is DFQATT and CDR2 is SNEGSKA (reference sequence). This CDR3 region has 15 residues. DNA of the CDR3: TGCAGTGCTACTGGGGGCAGGGGCGGATACACTGAAGCTTTCTTT. It codes for CSATGGRGGYTEAFF.